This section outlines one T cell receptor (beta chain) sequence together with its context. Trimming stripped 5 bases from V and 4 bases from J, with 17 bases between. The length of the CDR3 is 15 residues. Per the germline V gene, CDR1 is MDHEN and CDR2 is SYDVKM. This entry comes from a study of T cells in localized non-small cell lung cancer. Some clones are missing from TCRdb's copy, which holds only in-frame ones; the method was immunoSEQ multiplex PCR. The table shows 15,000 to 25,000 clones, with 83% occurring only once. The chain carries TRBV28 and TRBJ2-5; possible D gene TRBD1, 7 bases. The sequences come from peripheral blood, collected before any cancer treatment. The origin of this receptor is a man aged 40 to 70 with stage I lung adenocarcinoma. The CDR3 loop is CASSQGGPGVETQYF. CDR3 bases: TGTGCCAGCAGTCAGGGGGGCCCTGGGGTAGAGACCCAGTACTTC.